This entry is about one T cell receptor (beta chain). The antigen remains unidentified. These data belong to a study of blood T cells in healthy people across ages. Findings of the study overall: It was the long-lived donors that had more naive CD4+ cells and higher diversity than aged donors. Changes in expanded clonotypes were possibly confounded, as the CMV status of donors was unknown.

A second PCR, run for about 7 to 11 cycles, used a sample-barcoded 5' primer plus a J-beta primer mix. Samples each returned at least 3 million CDR3-containing paired-end reads. MiXCR, run by TCRdb on the 5' RACE reads, gives a single entry per CDR3 protein. The sample includes 700,000 or so distinct CDR3 sequences, roughly 41% seen only once; the top ten take about 30%. The V and J ends lost 7 bases and 2 bases respectively, with 15 bases between them. The germline gives CDR1 MDHEN, CDR2 SYDVKM. The CDR3 is 14 amino acids. Specimen: blood. The TCR comes from a man of 80 years or more in good health. The rearrangement uses TRBV28 and TRBJ2-7; tentative D call: TRBD2 (6 bases). The CDR3, as DNA: TGTGCCAGCAAGATCGGGACTGAACCCTACGAGCAGTACTTC. This encodes CASKIGTEPYEQYF.